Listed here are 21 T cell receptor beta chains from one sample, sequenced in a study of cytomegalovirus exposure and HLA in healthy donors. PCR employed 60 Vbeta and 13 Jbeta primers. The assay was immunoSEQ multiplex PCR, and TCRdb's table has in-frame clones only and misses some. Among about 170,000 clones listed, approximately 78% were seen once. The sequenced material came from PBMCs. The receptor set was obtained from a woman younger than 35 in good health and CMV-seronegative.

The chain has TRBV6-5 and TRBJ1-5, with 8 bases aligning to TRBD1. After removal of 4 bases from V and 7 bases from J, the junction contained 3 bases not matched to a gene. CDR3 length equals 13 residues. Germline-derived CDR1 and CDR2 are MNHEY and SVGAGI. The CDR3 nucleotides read TGTGCCAGCAGTTTACAGGGGGAGCAGCCCCAGCATTTT. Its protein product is CASSLQGEQPQHF.

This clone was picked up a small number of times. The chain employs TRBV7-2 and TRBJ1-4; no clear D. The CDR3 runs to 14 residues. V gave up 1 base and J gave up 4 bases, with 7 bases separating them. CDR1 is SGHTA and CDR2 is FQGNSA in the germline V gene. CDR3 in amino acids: CASSLEYGNEKLFF. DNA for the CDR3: TGTGCCAGCAGCTTAGAGTACGGTAATGAAAAACTGTTTTTT.

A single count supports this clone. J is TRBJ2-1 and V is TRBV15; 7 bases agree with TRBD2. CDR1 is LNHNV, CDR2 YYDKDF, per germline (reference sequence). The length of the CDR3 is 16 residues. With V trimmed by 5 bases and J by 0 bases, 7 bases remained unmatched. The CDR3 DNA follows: TGTGCCACCAGCGGCTTCGGGACTACCTCCTACAATGAGCAGTTCTTC. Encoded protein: CATSGFGTTSYNEQFF.

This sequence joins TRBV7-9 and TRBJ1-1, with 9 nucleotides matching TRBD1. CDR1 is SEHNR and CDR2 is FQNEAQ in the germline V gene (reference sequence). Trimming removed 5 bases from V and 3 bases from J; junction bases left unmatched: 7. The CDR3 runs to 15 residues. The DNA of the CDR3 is TGTGCCAGCAGCAGACAGGGGGAGAGTCACACTGAAGCTTTCTTT. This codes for CASSRQGESHTEAFF.

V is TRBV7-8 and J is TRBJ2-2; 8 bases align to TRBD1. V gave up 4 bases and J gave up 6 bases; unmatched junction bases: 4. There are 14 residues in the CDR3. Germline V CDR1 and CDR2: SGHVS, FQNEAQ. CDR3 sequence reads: CASSWNRGSGELFF. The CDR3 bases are TGTGCCAGCAGCTGGAACAGGGGGTCCGGGGAGCTGTTTTTT.

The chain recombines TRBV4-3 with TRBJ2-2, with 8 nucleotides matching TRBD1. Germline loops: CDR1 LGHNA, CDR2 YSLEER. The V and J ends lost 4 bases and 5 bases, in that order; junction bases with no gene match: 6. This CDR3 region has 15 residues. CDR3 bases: TGCGCCAGCAGCCCCGGACAGGGCCGGACCGGGGAGCTGTTTTTT. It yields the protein CASSPGQGRTGELFF.

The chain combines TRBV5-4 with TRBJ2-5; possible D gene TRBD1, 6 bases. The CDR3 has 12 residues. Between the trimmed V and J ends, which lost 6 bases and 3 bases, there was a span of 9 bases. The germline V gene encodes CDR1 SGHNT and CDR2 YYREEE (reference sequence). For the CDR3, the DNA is TGTGCCAGCAACGGACAGAAAGAGACCCAGTACTTC. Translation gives CASNGQKETQYF.

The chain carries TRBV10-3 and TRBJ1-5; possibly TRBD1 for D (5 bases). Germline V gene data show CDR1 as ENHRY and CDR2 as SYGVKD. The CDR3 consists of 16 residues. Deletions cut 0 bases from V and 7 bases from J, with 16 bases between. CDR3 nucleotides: TGTGCCATCAGTGAGTCGATGGCAGGGAATGGGCAGCCCCAGCATTTT. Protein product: CAISESMAGNGQPQHF.

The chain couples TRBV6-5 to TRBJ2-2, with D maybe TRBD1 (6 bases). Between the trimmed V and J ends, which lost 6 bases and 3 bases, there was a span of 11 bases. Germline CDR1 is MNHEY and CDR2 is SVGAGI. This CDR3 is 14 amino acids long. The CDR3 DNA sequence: TGTGCCAGCAGACTGGACAGCTACACCGGGGAGCTGTTTTTT. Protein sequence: CASRLDSYTGELFF.

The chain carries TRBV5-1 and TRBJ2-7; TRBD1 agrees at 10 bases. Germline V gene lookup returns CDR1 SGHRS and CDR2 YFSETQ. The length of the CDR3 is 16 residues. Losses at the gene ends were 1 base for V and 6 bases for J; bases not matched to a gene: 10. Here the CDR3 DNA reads TGCGCCAGCAGCTTGTTTGGTGGGACAGGGGTCTCCGAGCAGTACTTC. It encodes CASSLFGGTGVSEQYF.

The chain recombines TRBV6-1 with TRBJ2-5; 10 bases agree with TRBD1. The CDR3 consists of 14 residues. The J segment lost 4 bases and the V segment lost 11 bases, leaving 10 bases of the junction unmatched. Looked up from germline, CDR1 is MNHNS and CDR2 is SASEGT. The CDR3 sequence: CAGWSGTGVETQYF. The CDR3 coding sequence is TGTGCCGGTTGGTCCGGGACAGGGGTAGAGACCCAGTACTTC.

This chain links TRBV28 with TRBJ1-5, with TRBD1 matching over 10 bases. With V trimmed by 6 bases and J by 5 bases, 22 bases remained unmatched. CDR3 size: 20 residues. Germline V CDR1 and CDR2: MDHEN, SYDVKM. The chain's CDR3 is CASRVFPPRRDRGRDQPQHF. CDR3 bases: TGTGCCAGCAGGGTATTTCCTCCCCGCCGGGACAGGGGAAGGGATCAGCCCCAGCATTTT.

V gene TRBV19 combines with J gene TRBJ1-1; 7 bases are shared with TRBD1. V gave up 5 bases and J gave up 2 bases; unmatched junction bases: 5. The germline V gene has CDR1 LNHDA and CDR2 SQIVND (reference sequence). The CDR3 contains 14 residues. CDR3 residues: CASSPWDRNTEAFF. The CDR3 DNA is TGTGCCAGTAGTCCGTGGGACAGAAACACTGAAGCTTTCTTT.

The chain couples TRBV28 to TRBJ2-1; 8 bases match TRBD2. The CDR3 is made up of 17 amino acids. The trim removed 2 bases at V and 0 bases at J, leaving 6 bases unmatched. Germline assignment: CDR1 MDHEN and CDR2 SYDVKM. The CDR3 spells CASSLPTSVDSYNEQFF. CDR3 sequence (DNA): TGTGCCAGCAGTTTACCGACTAGCGTGGACTCCTACAATGAGCAGTTCTTC. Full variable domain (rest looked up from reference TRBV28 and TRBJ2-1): DVKVTQSSRYLVKRTGEKVFLECVQDMDHENMFWYRQDPGLGLRLIYFSYDVKMKEKGDIPEGYSVSREKKERFSLILESASTNQTSMYLCASSLPTSVDSYNEQFFGPGTRLTVL.

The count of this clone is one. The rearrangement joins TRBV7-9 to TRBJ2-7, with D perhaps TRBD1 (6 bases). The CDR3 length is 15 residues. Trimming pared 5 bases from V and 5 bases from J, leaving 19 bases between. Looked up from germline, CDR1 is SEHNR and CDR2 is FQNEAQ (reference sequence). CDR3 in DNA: TGTGCCAGCAGCCAGGGCGCACAGGGTATCCACGAGCAGTACTTC. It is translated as CASSQGAQGIHEQYF.

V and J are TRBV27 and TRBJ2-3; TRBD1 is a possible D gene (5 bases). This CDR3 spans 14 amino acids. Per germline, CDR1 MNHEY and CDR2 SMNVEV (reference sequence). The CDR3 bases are TGTCACGTAAAGGGGCATACGAAGCGCGATACGCAGTATTTT. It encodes CHVKGHTKRDTQYF.

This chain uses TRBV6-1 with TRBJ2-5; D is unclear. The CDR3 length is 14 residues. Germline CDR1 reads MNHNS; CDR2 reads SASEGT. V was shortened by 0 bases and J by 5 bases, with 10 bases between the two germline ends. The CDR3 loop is CASSEAGRSETQYF. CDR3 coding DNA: TGTGCCAGCAGTGAAGCGGGCAGGTCGGAGACCCAGTACTTC.

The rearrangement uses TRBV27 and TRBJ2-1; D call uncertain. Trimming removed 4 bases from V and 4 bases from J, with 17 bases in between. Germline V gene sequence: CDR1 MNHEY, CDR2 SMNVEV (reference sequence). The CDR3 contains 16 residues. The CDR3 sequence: CASSSPMRGEYNEQFF. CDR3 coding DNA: TGTGCCAGCAGTTCCCCTATGCGAGGAGAGTACAATGAGCAGTTCTTC.

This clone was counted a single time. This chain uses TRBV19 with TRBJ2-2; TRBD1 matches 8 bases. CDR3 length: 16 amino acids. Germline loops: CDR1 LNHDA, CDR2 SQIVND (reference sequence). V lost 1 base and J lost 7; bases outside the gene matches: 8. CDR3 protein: CASSIGAGGTFGELFF. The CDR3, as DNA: TGTGCCAGTAGTATAGGTGCAGGGGGCACGTTCGGGGAGCTGTTTTTT.

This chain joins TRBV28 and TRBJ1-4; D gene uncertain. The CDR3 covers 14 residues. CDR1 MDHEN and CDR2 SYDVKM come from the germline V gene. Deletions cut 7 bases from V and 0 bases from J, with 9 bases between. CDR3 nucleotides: TGTGCCAGCAAAACAGAGCCAACTAATGAAAAACTGTTTTTT. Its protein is CASKTEPTNEKLFF.

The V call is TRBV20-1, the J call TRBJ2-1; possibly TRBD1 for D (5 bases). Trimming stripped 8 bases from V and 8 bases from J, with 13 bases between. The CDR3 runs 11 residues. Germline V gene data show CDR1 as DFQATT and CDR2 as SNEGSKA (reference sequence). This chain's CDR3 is CSLLGVDEQFF. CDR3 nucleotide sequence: TGCAGTCTCCTAGGGGTGGATGAGCAGTTCTTC.